This T cell receptor beta chain was recorded in a study of blood T cell repertoires in COVID-19. Study-wide background: Whether acute or convalescent, the COVID-19 samples came from the United States, Italy and Spain. T cells, B-cell-depleted T cells, or PBMCs provided the cDNA or gDNA that served as material.

This CDR3 is built from 12 residues. Germline lookup yields CDR1 SNHLY and CDR2 FYNNEI. Trimming stripped 5 bases from V and 7 bases from J, with 11 bases between. Profiled with immunoSEQ multiplex PCR; TCRdb holds only in-frame clones, not every one. The sample contains roughly 400,000 clones, roughly 86% of which appear only once. The chain recombines TRBV2 with TRBJ2-5; tentatively, D is TRBD2 (5 bases). The clonotype was recovered from a woman in her fifties or sixties with COVID-19, enrolled during active disease. The sequenced sample consisted of peripheral blood. The CDR3 region is CASSLGEGTQYF. The CDR3 nucleotides are TGTGCCAGCAGTCTGGGCGAGGGGACCCAGTACTTC. The variable domain in full, with the rest retrieved from reference TRBV2 and TRBJ2-5, is EPEVTQTPSHQVTQMGQEVILRCVPISNHLYFYWYRQILGQKVEFLVSFYNNEISEKSEIFDDQFSVERPDGSNFTLKIRSTKLEDSAMYFCASSLGEGTQYFGPGTRLLVL.